Listed below are T cell receptor beta chains from one sample, sequenced in a study of T cells in Graves' hyperthyroidism and ophthalmopathy. MiXCR was run by TCRdb on the multiplex PCR reads, yielding one entry per CDR3 protein. The table shows 250,000 to 400,000 distinct CDR3 sequences, with roughly 15% occurring only once. Sequenced input: blood. All receptors come from a middle-aged woman with Graves' ophthalmopathy. Each CDR3 is given with its conserved first and last residue.

CAISVDITGELFF	TRBV10-3	TRBJ2-2
CASSQDLVQGIETQYF	TRBV4-1	TRBJ2-5
CASSQFGSQFVYDEQYF	TRBV7-9	TRBJ2-7
CASSAPGQLNEKLFF	TRBV7-9	TRBJ1-4
CSAIQGSNEKLFF	TRBV20-1	TRBJ1-4
CASSLGEGTGDGYTF	TRBV7-9	TRBJ1-2
CSARNRGGTEAFF	TRBV20-1	TRBJ1-1
CASSSGGVYQPQHF	TRBV7-9	TRBJ1-5
CASSSILPSYNEQFF	TRBV7-2	TRBJ2-1
CASSLTRLAGREQYF	TRBV7-8	TRBJ2-7
CASSVGGELFF	TRBV9	TRBJ2-2
CASSVKGTYNEQFF	TRBV9	TRBJ2-1
CASESSRTYNEQFF	TRBV2	TRBJ2-1
CASSDVRGEYNEQFF	TRBV6-4	TRBJ2-1
CASSVAGGGYGYTF	TRBV9	TRBJ1-2
CASSLGVPHSPLHF	TRBV7-2	TRBJ1-6
CASSQVNRDEQYF	TRBV3-1	TRBJ2-7
CASSLGTEQFF	TRBV27	TRBJ2-1
CASLQGPGANVLTF	TRBV2	TRBJ2-6
CASSIETGGSYEQYF	TRBV19	TRBJ2-7
CASSFFPYTEAFF	TRBV5-1	TRBJ1-1
CAISEPGLAGGADTQYF	TRBV10-3	TRBJ2-3
CASSPQTYNEQFF	TRBV5-1	TRBJ2-1
CASSLVGTGVGNEQFF	TRBV5-6	TRBJ2-1
CASSPKVTGTLNTEAFF	TRBV18	TRBJ1-1
CASSFIRQFSYEQYF	TRBV7-6	TRBJ2-7
CASRETGAIYF	TRBV11-2	TRBJ1-3
CASSLDWSTEAFF	TRBV5-5	TRBJ1-1
CASSEYGRLYGYTF	TRBV25-1	TRBJ1-2
CATSRDMFVLGGVNEKLFF	TRBV15	TRBJ1-4
CSATTGTTTETQYF	TRBV20-1	TRBJ2-5
CASSQERLARTGELFF	TRBV27	TRBJ2-2
CSVRAGANYGYTF	TRBV29-1	TRBJ1-2
CAWRPGQTEAFF	TRBV30	TRBJ1-1
CASSSHRVAGANVLTF	TRBV28	TRBJ2-6
CASSYSKWKLSYGYTF	TRBV6-6	TRBJ1-2
CSAPAPSPLHF	TRBV20-1	TRBJ1-6
CSVAGGQGINYGYTF	TRBV29-1	TRBJ1-2
CASSKGGPSEQFF	TRBV19	TRBJ2-1
CASSSRHPNEKLFF	TRBV7-8	TRBJ1-4
CASSLWRLWSEPTSGGSSYNEQFF	TRBV28	TRBJ2-1
CASTPTTGGLGEQYF	TRBV6-1	TRBJ2-7
CASSFSPGTGGYGYTF	TRBV28	TRBJ1-2
CASTPREFYEQYF	TRBV28	TRBJ2-7
CASSLWEMGEKLFF	TRBV12-3/TRBV12-4	TRBJ1-4
CASSYIAVNGGAENTEAFF	TRBV6-9	TRBJ1-1
CASSPMTGGGPLHF	TRBV11-2	TRBJ1-6
CASSLFRSTEAFF	TRBV28	TRBJ1-1